The next 9 T cell receptor beta chains were all read from a single sample in a study of T-cell reconstitution after alpha-beta-depleted transplantation in children. For TCRbeta, the library was prepared with unique molecular identifiers. TCRdb re-analysed the PCR reads in MiXCR, keeping a single row per CDR3 protein. Among about 980,000 distinct CDR3 sequences listed, 25% to 30% were seen once. Sample: PBMCs, mostly from graft donor cells, taken 360 days after TCRalphabeta/CD19-depleted stem cell transplant. The receptor set was obtained from a boy under two years old who had a stem cell transplant for SCID, so the T cells may come from the graft donor.

This clonotype was seen more than once but under ten times. The V gene is TRBV12-3 or TRBV12-4, the J gene TRBJ2-5, with D possibly matching TRBD2 (6 bases). CDR3 length: 14 amino acids. The germline V and J ends were trimmed by 5 bases and 4 bases, with 14 bases remaining between them. This chain's CDR3 is CASSPPRGGETQYF. In nucleotides, the CDR3 is TGTGCCAGCAGTCCCCCCCGGGGAGGAGAGACCCAGTACTTC.

This chain's CDR3 is CASRSTGGNNEQFF. For the CDR3, the DNA is TGTGCCAGCAGGTCTACAGGGGGGAACAATGAGCAGTTCTTC. The gene calls are TRBV13 and TRBJ2-1; 8 positions agree with TRBD1. This CDR3 has 14 residues. V dropped 6 bases and J dropped 5; count of bases not matched to a gene: 6. Germline CDR1 reads PRHDT; CDR2 reads FYEKMQ (reference sequence).

This clonotype was counted only a few times. The rearrangement uses TRBV14 and TRBJ2-5, with no clear D. This CDR3 has 19 residues. Trimming pared 0 bases from V and 0 bases from J, leaving 20 bases between. The V gene's germline CDR1 is SGHDN and CDR2 FVKESK. CDR3 protein: CASSQEAFHLPLDQETQYF. The CDR3 region has the DNA TGTGCCAGCAGCCAAGAAGCTTTCCATCTACCCCTCGACCAAGAGACCCAGTACTTC.

This chain joins TRBV5-1 and TRBJ2-2; TRBD1 matches at 8 bases. V gave up 2 bases and J gave up 0 bases; unmatched junction bases: 9. The germline CDR1 and CDR2 sequences are SGHRS and YFSETQ. CDR3 size: 18 residues. CDR3 sequence (DNA): TGCGCCAGCAGCTTTGGTGGACAGGGACCGCCGAACACCGGGGAGCTGTTTTTT. Protein product: CASSFGGQGPPNTGELFF.

The chain carries TRBV7-9 and TRBJ1-2, with 7 bases aligning to TRBD1. With 2 bases clipped from V and 6 bases from J, the junction kept 12 bases outside the gene matches. The CDR3 has 16 amino acids. From germline, CDR1 is SEHNR and CDR2 FQNEAQ (reference sequence). The DNA for the CDR3 is TGTGCCAGCAGCTTAAAGGCCGGGTGGAGGGGGCATGGCTACACCTTC. It yields the protein CASSLKAGWRGHGYTF.

V is TRBV4-3 and J is TRBJ1-6; D gene ambiguous. The germline V gene has CDR1 LGHNA and CDR2 YSLEER. The CDR3 sequence is 15 residues long. V was clipped by 1 base and J by 7 bases, with 11 bases between them. The CDR3 region is CASSQVRPGNSPLHF. The CDR3 bases are TGCGCCAGCAGCCAAGTTAGGCCCGGGAATTCACCCCTCCACTTT.

This clonotype came up many times. The chain carries TRBV12-3 or TRBV12-4 and TRBJ2-6; D gene ambiguous. The V end was cut by 4 bases, the J end by 2 bases, with 0 bases between. The CDR3 is 12 residues long. The DNA for the CDR3 is TGTGCCAGCAGTTCTGGGGCCAACGTCCTGACTTTC. It yields the protein CASSSGANVLTF.

This clonotype has a handful of counts. CDR3 region: CASSLAELVWETQYF. The CDR3 DNA reads TGTGCCAGCAGCTTAGCGGAACTAGTATGGGAGACCCAGTACTTC. This chain uses TRBV7-2 with TRBJ2-5; D perhaps matches TRBD2 (5 bases). V was cut by 0 bases and J by 5 bases, with 13 bases left in between. Germline V lookup: CDR1 SGHTA, CDR2 FQGNSA. This CDR3 region has 15 residues.

This clonotype was detected only a few times. This chain joins TRBV4-1 and TRBJ1-1; D is unclear. The V gene lost 0 bases and the J gene lost 4 bases, with 6 bases spanning the gap. The CDR3 has 13 residues. Germline assignment: CDR1 MGHRA and CDR2 YSYEKL. This chain's CDR3 is CASSQDVSTEAFF. CDR3 DNA: TGCGCCAGCAGCCAAGACGTCAGCACTGAAGCTTTCTTT.